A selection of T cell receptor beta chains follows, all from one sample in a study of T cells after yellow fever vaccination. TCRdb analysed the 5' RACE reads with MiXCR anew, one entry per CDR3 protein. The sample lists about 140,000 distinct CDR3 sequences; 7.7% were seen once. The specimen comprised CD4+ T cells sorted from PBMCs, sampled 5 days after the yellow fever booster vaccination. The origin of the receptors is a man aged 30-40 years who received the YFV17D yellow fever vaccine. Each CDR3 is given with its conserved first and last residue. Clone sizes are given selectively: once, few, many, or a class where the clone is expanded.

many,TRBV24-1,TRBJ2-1,CATSDTSGGTYNEQFF
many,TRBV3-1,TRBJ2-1,CASSPGAGLSEQFF
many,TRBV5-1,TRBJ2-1,CASSNGLAGGNEQFF
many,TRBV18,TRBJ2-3,CASSRGGTDTQYF
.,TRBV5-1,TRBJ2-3,CASSSPGPDPTDTQYF
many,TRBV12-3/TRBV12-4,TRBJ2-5,CASRSWGEETQYF
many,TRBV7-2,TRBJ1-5,CASSFSGNGQPQHF
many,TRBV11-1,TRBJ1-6,CASSLAFSPDRGNSPLHF
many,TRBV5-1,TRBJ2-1,CASSLDSGTYNEQFF
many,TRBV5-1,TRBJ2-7,CASSTPGQHYEQYF
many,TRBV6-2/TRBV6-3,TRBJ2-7,CASSAGGVMGQGAHTSYEQYF
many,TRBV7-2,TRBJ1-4,CASSRWRGTNEKLFF
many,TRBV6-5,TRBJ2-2,CASSYSKGAGELFF
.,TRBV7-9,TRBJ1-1,CASSFGVDTEAFF
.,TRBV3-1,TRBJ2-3,CAFCFTRSRGATGDTQYF
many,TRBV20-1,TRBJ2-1,CSARVGGLAGAIRYNEQFF
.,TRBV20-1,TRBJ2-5,CSAGPPHGQETQYF
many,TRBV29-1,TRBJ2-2,CSVENTGELFF